The 10 T cell receptor beta chains below all came from one sample that was sequenced in a study of T cell responses to AZD1222 COVID-19 vaccine. TCRdb keeps only in-frame clones here, not all; method: immunoSEQ multiplex PCR. The data show under 150,000 clones, about 92% seen once. Here the sequenced sample was peripheral blood, taken on day 0 of AZD1222 vaccination. Receptor source: an adult in good health.

In its sample, this clone was seen once. The rearrangement joins TRBV18 to TRBJ1-2; D perhaps matches TRBD1 (6 bases). Germline V lookup: CDR1 KGHSH, CDR2 LQKENI. CDR3 length equals 13 residues. The ends were cut back, 3 bases at V and 11 bases at J, with 16 bases in the middle. CDR3 sequence: CASSPRGPGDYTF. CDR3 bases: TGTGCCAGCTCACCCCGGGGCCCAGGGGATTACACCTTC. The full variable domain, its missing parts supplied by reference TRBV18 and TRBJ1-2, is NAGVMQNPRHLVRRRGQEARLRCSPMKGHSHVYWYRQLPEEGLKFMVYLQKENIIDESGMPKERFSAEFPKEGPSILRIQQVVRGDSAAYFCASSPRGPGDYTFGSGTRLTVV.

This clone has only one observation. This chain connects TRBV3-1 (or the pseudogene TRBV3-2) to TRBJ2-5; 10 bases fit TRBD2. The CDR3 is 13 amino acids. Germline CDR1 reads LGHDT; CDR2 reads YNNKEL (reference sequence). Losses at the gene ends were 4 bases for V and 7 bases for J; bases not matched to a gene: 3. CDR3 DNA: TGTGCCAGCAGCCCACGGACTAGCGGGACCCAGTACTTC. Its translation is CASSPRTSGTQYF.

J is TRBJ1-2 and V is TRBV30, with a weak D call TRBD1 (6 bases). The CDR3 runs 14 residues. From germline, CDR1 is GTSNPN and CDR2 SVGIG (reference sequence). The ends were cut back, 2 bases at V and 4 bases at J, with 14 bases in the middle. The CDR3 DNA reads as TGTGCCTGGAGTATTGCAGGGGTGATCTATGGCTACACCTTC. Its translation is CAWSIAGVIYGYTF.

V usage is TRBV18 and J usage is TRBJ2-3; tentatively, D is TRBD1 (6 bases). The CDR3 has 16 residues. V dropped 3 bases and J dropped 4 bases, with 17 bases sitting between them. From germline, CDR1 is KGHSH and CDR2 LQKENI. This CDR3 is CASSPLGPGVADTQYF. Here the CDR3 DNA reads TGTGCCAGCTCACCGCTCGGGCCAGGGGTAGCAGATACGCAGTATTTT.

The V gene is TRBV2, the J gene TRBJ1-5; TRBD1 might be the D (5 bases). CDR3 length equals 13 residues. Trimming left V 5 bases short and J 6 bases short, with 11 bases between. Germline CDR1 is SNHLY and CDR2 is FYNNEI. The CDR3 sequence: CASSPGSTQPQHF. DNA for the CDR3: TGTGCCAGCAGTCCAGGGTCTACTCAGCCCCAGCATTTT.

This clone was detected once. This chain connects TRBV4-1 to TRBJ2-7; D remains unclear. Germline values: CDR1 MGHRA, CDR2 YSYEKL. V was pared by 0 bases and J by 1 base, with 10 bases between. The CDR3 runs to 15 residues. The DNA for the CDR3 is TGCGCCAGCAGCCAAGAATACGCGATTTCCTACGAGCAGTACTTC. It yields the protein CASSQEYAISYEQYF.

This CDR3 reads CASSPPSSDTQYF. Written as DNA, the CDR3 is TGTGCCAGCTCACCACCATCGTCAGATACGCAGTATTTT. The chain couples TRBV18 to TRBJ2-3; D call uncertain. This CDR3 has 13 amino acids. Germline V gives CDR1 KGHSH, CDR2 LQKENI. V was cut by 0 bases and J by 4 bases, with 5 bases left in between.

The genes are TRBV25-1 and TRBJ2-2; a weak D match, TRBD2 (6 bases). With 3 bases removed from V and 5 bases from J, the gap between germline ends came to 10 bases. CDR1 and CDR2 from the germline V gene are MGHDK and SYGVNS. The length of the CDR3 is 14 residues. The CDR3 DNA sequence: TGTGCCAGCAGTGAGAAAGGGAGGACCGGGGAGCTGTTTTTT. This sequence encodes CASSEKGRTGELFF.

This clone was seen just once. The rearrangement uses TRBV20-1 and TRBJ1-2; TRBD1 matches 8 bases. Looked up from germline, CDR1 is DFQATT and CDR2 is SNEGSKA (reference sequence). The CDR3 extends over 12 amino acids. The V and J ends lost 3 bases and 7 bases, in that order; junction bases with no gene match: 4. The chain's CDR3 is CSASDRGSGYTF. In DNA form, the CDR3 reads TGCAGTGCTAGTGACAGGGGTAGTGGCTACACCTTC.

This rearrangement joins TRBV3-1 (or the pseudogene TRBV3-2) to TRBJ2-7, with 11 bases matching TRBD2. Germline CDR1 reads LGHDT; CDR2 reads YNNKEL (reference sequence). This CDR3 has 15 amino acids. Trimming took 1 base from V and 3 from J; bases not matched to a gene: 2. CDR3 nucleotides: TGTGCCAGCAGCCAAGTCCTAGCGGGAGGCTACGAGCAGTACTTC. This codes for CASSQVLAGGYEQYF.